This T cell receptor beta chain was sequenced for a study of blood T cells in healthy people across ages. Study-level points and caveats: Whereas aged donors had fewer naive CD4+ cells, long-lived donors had more of them and higher diversity. Because sorting was not performed, PBMCs prevented conclusive naive versus antigen-experienced comparison.

A word on this clonotype: The antigen is undetermined.

V was trimmed by 3 bases and J by 0 bases, leaving 6 bases between them. This CDR3 contains 15 residues. A second PCR, run for about 7 to 11 cycles, used a sample-barcoded 5' primer plus a J-beta primer mix. TCRdb reprocessed the 5' RACE reads via MiXCR and lists one record per CDR3 protein. The sample carries around 1.1 million distinct CDR3 sequences, roughly two fifths recorded once. Donors ranged from about 6 to 95 years old and were healthy Caucasians in Russia. Total RNA extraction produced at least 5 micrograms (per sample) for the study. The genes are TRBV12-3 or TRBV12-4 and TRBJ2-6, with D hard to call. Material for sequencing was blood. The sequence was obtained from a man between 18 and 29 years old in good health. The chain's CDR3 is CASSLAISGANVLTF. The CDR3 bases are TGTGCCAGCAGTTTGGCGATCTCTGGGGCCAACGTCCTGACTTTC.